This T cell receptor beta chain was sequenced in a study of CD8 T cells in ankylosing spondylitis. Preparation of TCR beta libraries was done by quantitative 5'-RACE with molecular barcodes. MiXCR was run by TCRdb on the 5' RACE reads, yielding one entry per CDR3 protein. This table holds about 140,000 distinct CDR3 sequences, approximately 7.4% found once. In its sample, this clonotype was seen many times. Its target is not known. Regarding the study as a whole: About 8 highly homologous variants made up a TCR beta motif, and this motif appeared characteristic of ankylosing spondylitis blood. Reactive arthritis synovial fluid and blood previously showed some of these motif variants.

The clonotype comes from a female donor with ankylosing spondylitis or in good health (not recorded which). The sample taken for sequencing was blood, either unsorted or a sorted T cell fraction (not recorded which).

The DNA for the CDR3 is TGTGCCAGCAGCTTAGTGGCGGGGAACACAGATACGCAGTATTTT. It codes for CASSLVAGNTDTQYF. The rearrangement uses TRBV7-2 and TRBJ2-3; possibly TRBD2 for D (6 bases). The CDR3 has 15 residues. Trimming took 1 base from V and 2 from J, leaving 10 bases between them. Germline V gene data show CDR1 as SGHTA and CDR2 as FQGNSA.